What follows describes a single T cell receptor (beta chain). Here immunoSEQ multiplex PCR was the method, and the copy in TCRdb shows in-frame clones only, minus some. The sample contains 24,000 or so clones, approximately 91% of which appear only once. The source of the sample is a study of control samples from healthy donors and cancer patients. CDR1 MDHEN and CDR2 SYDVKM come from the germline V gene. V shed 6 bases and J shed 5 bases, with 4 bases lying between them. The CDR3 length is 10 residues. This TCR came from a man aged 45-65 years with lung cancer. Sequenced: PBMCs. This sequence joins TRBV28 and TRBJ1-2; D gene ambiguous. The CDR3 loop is CASRNYGYTF. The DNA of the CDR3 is TGTGCCAGCAGGAATTATGGCTACACCTTC.